One and the same sample provided the 6 T cell receptor beta chains below, sequenced in a study of identical twins. TCRdb analysed the 5' RACE reads with MiXCR anew, one entry per CDR3 protein. The table shows approximately 500,000 distinct CDR3 sequences, with around 15% occurring only once. The same sample was also studied in work on yellow fever vaccine responses in identical twins.

Material: CD4+ T cells sorted from blood. These receptors were collected from a woman younger than 30 in good health.

V gene TRBV5-1 combines with J gene TRBJ2-2, with unresolved D. CDR3 length: 17 residues. Per the germline V gene, CDR1 is SGHRS and CDR2 is YFSETQ. V lost 3 bases to trimming and J lost 1 base, with 16 bases between them. The CDR3 DNA follows: TGCGCCAGCAGCTCGATTTCCCTTACCAGGAACACCGGGGAGCTGTTTTTT. Its translation is CASSSISLTRNTGELFF.

This clonotype showed up just a few times. The chain uses TRBV7-9 and TRBJ1-6; a possible D gene is TRBD1 (6 bases). V shed 5 bases and J shed 7 bases, with 15 bases lying between them. Germline loops: CDR1 SEHNR, CDR2 FQNEAQ (reference sequence). There are 15 residues in the CDR3. The CDR3 DNA is TGTGCCAGCAGCCCATCGACAGGCCCAAATTCACCCCTCCACTTT. Translation: CASSPSTGPNSPLHF.

The rearrangement joins TRBV3-1 to TRBJ2-7; 9 positions match TRBD1. The V gene's germline CDR1 is LGHDT and CDR2 YNNKEL (reference sequence). J lost 6 bases, V lost 4 bases, and 7 bases had no gene match. The CDR3 loop spans 14 amino acids. CDR3 bases: TGTGCCAGCAGCCTCGGGACAGGGTTCTCCGAGCAGTACTTC. The encoded protein is CASSLGTGFSEQYF.

The V and J genes are TRBV2 and TRBJ2-1, with 13 bases identical to TRBD2. J gave up 6 bases and V 4 bases, and 3 bases lay outside the gene matches. CDR3 size: 15 residues. Germline V gene sequence: CDR1 SNHLY, CDR2 FYNNEI. The CDR3 region is CASSGGTSGINEQFF. In nucleotides, the CDR3 is TGTGCCAGCAGTGGCGGGACTAGCGGGATCAATGAGCAGTTCTTC.

This clonotype was seen more than once but under ten times. The V and J genes are TRBV6-2 or TRBV6-3 and TRBJ1-5; D possibly corresponds to TRBD1 (6 bases). CDR3 length: 13 residues. The germline CDR1 and CDR2 sequences are MNHEY and SVGEGT. The germline V and J ends were trimmed by 4 bases and 5 bases, with 9 bases remaining between them. The CDR3 DNA is TGTGCCAGCAGTTCGGACAGATATCAGCCCCAGCATTTT. It specifies CASSSDRYQPQHF.

This clonotype has just a few counts. V gene TRBV6-2 or TRBV6-3 combines with J gene TRBJ2-2; D is unresolved. Germline V gives CDR1 MNHEY, CDR2 SVGEGT. V shed 1 base and J shed 5 bases, with 5 bases lying between them. The CDR3 totals 13 residues. The CDR3 region is CASSYFGTGELFF. The CDR3 DNA is TGTGCCAGCAGTTACTTTGGTACCGGGGAGCTGTTTTTT.